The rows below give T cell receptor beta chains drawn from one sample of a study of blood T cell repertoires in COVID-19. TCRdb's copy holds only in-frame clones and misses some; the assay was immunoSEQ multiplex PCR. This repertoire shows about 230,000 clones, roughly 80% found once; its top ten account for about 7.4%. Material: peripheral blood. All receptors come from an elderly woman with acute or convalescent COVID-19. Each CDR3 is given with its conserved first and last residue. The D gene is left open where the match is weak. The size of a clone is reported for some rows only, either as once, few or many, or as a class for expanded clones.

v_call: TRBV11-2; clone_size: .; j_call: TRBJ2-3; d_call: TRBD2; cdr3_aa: CASSSSGGGDTQYF; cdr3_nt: TGTGCCAGCAGCTCTAGCGGGGGGGGAGATACGCAGTATTTT
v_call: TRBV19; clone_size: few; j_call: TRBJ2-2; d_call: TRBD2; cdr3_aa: CASSIASGRTGELFF; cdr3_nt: TGTGCCAGTAGTATAGCTAGCGGGAGAACCGGGGAGCTGTTTTTT
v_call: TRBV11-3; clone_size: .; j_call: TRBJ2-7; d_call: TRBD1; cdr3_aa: CASSPGTGTYEQYF; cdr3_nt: TGTGCCAGCAGCCCCGGGACAGGGACCTACGAGCAGTACTTC
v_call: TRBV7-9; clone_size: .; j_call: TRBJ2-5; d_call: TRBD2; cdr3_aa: CASSLAGQAGQETQYF; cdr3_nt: TGTGCCAGCAGCCTAGCGGGACAAGCGGGGCAAGAGACCCAGTACTTC
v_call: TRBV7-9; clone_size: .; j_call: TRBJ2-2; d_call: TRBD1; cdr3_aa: CASSLGQGAGGELFF; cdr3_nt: TGTGCCAGCAGCCTCGGACAGGGGGCTGGCGGGGAGCTGTTTTTT
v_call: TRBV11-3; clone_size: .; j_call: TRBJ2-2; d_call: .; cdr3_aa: CASRFSGNTGELFF; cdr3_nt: TGTGCCAGCAGATTTAGCGGGAACACCGGGGAGCTGTTTTTT
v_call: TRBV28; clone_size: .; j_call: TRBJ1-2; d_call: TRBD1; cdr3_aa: CASSSGQGNGYTF; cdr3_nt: TGTGCCAGCAGTTCTGGACAGGGAAATGGCTACACCTTC
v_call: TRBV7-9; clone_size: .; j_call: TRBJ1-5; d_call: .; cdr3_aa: CASSLRSNQPQHF; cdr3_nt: TGTGCCAGCAGCCTGAGAAGCAATCAGCCCCAGCATTTT
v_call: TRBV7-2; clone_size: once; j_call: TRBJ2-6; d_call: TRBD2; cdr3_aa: CASSPSGGASGANVLTF; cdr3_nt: TGTGCCAGCAGCCCTAGCGGGGGGGCCTCGGGGGCCAACGTCCTGACTTTC
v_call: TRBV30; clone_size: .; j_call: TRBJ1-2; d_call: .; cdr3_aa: CAWSARGANYGYTF; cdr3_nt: TGTGCCTGGAGTGCCAGGGGAGCTAACTATGGCTACACCTTC
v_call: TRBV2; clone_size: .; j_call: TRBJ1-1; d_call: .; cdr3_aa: CATQQSNTEAFF; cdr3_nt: TGTGCCACTCAACAGAGTAACACTGAAGCTTTCTTT
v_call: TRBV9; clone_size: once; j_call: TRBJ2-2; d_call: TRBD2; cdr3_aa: CASSVWLAGGIGELFF; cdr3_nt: TGTGCCAGCAGCGTATGGCTAGCGGGGGGGATCGGGGAGCTGTTTTTT
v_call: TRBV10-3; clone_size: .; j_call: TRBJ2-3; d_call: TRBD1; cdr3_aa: CAISVMTGVGTDTQYF; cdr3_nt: TGTGCCATCAGTGTCATGACAGGGGTGGGCACAGATACGCAGTATTTT
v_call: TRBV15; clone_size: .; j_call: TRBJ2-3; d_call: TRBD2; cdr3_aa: CATSRQHSWTSGGTDTQYF; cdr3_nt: TGTGCCACCAGCAGACAACACTCTTGGACTAGCGGGGGTACAGATACGCAGTATTTT
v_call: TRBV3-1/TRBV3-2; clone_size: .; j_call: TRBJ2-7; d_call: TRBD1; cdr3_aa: CASSLQGASYEQYF; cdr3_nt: TGTGCCAGCAGCCTACAGGGGGCATCCTACGAGCAGTACTTC
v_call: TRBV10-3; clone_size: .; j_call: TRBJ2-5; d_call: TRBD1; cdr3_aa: CAIRPTGIQETQYF; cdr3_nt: TGTGCCATCAGACCGACAGGGATACAAGAGACCCAGTACTTC
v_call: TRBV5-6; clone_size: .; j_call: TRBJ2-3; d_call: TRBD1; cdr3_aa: CASRNRGTDTQYF; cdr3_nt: TGTGCCAGCAGGAACAGGGGGACAGATACGCAGTATTTT
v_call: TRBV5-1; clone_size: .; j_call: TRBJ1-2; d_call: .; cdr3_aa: CASSLVGEGGYTF; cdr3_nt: TGCGCCAGCAGCTTGGTAGGGGAGGGCGGCTACACCTTC
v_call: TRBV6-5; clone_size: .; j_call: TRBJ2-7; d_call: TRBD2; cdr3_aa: CASSWTSGAAYEQYF; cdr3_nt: TGTGCCAGCAGTTGGACTAGCGGGGCCGCCTACGAGCAGTACTTC
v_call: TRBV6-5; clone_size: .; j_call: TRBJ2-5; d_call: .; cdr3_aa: CASRPEGGVGTQYF; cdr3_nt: TGTGCCAGCAGACCCGAGGGCGGGGTCGGGACCCAGTACTTC
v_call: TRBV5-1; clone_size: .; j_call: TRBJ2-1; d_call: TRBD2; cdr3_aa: CASSLVSSGVYNEQFF; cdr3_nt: TGCGCCAGCAGCTTGGTCTCTAGCGGGGTCTACAATGAGCAGTTCTTC
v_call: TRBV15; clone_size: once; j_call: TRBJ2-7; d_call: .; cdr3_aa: CATSSYEASAYEQYF; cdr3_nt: TGTGCCACCAGCAGCTACGAAGCATCGGCCTACGAGCAGTACTTC
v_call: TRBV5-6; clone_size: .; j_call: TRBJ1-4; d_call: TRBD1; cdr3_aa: CASSHQGQGGEKLFF; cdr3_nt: TGTGCCAGCAGCCATCAGGGACAGGGAGGGGAAAAACTGTTTTTT
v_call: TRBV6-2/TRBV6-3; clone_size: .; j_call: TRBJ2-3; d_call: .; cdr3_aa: CASSTLADTTDTQYF; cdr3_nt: TGTGCCAGCAGTACTTTAGCGGACACCACAGATACGCAGTATTTT
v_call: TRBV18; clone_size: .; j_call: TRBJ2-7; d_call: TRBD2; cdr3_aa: CASSRSGGAYEQYF; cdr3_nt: TGTGCCAGCTCCCGTAGCGGGGGGGCTTACGAGCAGTACTTC
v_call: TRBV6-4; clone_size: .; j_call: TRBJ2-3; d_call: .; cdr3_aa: CASSDSVGGTDTQYF; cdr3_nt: TGTGCCAGCAGTGACTCGGTCGGAGGCACAGATACGCAGTATTTT
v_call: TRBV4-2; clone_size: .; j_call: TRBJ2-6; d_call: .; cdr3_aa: CASSQDRSSYSGANVLTF; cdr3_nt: TGTGCCAGCAGCCAAGATCGGAGCAGCTACTCTGGGGCCAACGTCCTGACTTTC
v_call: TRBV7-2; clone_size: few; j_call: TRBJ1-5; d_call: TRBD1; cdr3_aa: CASSLGTGVNQPQHF; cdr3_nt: TGTGCCAGCAGCTTAGGGACAGGGGTCAATCAGCCCCAGCATTTT
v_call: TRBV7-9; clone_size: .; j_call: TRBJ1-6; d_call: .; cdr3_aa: CASSLRGAQDSPLHF; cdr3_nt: TGTGCCAGCAGCTTACGGGGGGCGCAAGATTCACCCCTCCACTTT
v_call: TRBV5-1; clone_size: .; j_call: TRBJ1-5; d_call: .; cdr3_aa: CASSSGAGGNQPQHF; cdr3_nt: TGCGCCAGCAGCTCGGGAGCAGGCGGGAATCAGCCCCAGCATTTT
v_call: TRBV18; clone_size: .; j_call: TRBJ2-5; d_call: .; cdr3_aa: CASSPLPGQETQYF; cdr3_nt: TGTGCCAGCTCACCCTTGCCGGGGCAAGAGACCCAGTACTTC
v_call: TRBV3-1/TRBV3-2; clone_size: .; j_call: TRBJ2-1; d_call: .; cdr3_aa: CASRGTPWGEQFF; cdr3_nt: TGTGCCAGCAGGGGGACTCCATGGGGTGAGCAGTTCTTC
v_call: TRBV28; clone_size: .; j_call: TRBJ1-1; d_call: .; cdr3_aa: CASSPHSGETEAFF; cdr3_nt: TGTGCCAGCAGTCCCCATAGCGGGGAAACTGAAGCTTTCTTT
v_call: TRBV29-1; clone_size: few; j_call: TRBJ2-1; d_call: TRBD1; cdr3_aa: CSVPPDRGSYNEQFF; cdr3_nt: TGCAGCGTCCCCCCCGACAGGGGGTCCTACAATGAGCAGTTCTTC
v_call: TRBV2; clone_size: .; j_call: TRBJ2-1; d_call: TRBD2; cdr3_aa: CASMLAGGPNEQFF; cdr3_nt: TGTGCCAGCATGTTAGCGGGAGGGCCCAATGAGCAGTTCTTC
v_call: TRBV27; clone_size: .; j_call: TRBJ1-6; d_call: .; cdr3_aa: CASSLAGRYNSPLHF; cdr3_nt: TGTGCCAGCAGTTTGGCGGGCAGATATAATTCACCCCTCCACTTT
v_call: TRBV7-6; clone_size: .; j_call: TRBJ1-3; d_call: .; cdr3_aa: CASSLGSGSAGNTIYF; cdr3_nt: TGTGCCAGCAGCTTAGGATCGGGGTCAGCTGGAAACACCATATATTTT
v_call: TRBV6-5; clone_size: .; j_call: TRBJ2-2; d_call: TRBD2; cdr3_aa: CASSMRGGTGELFF; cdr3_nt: TGTGCCAGCAGTATGCGGGGGGGGACCGGGGAGCTGTTTTTT
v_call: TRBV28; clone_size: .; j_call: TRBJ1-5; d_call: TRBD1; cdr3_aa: CASSLLGDRGNNQPQHF; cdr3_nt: TGTGCCAGCAGTTTATTGGGGGACAGGGGGAACAATCAGCCCCAGCATTTT
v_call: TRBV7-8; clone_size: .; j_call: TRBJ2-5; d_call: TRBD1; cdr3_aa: CASSLAGGRGRRKETQYF; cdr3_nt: TGTGCCAGCAGCTTAGCGGGGGGCAGGGGGCGTCGGAAAGAGACCCAGTACTTC
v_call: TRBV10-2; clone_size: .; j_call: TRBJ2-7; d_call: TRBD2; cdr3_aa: CASSDGLAGYYEQYF; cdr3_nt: TGCGCCAGCAGTGACGGACTAGCGGGCTACTACGAGCAGTACTTC
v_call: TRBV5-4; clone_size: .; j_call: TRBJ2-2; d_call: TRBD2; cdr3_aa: CASSKAGTSGVGELFF; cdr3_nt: TGTGCCAGCAGCAAAGCCGGGACTAGCGGGGTCGGGGAGCTGTTTTTT
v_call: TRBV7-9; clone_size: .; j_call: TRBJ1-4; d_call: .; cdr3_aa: CASSLSQGPNEKLFF; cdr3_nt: TGTGCCAGCAGCTTATCACAGGGTCCTAATGAAAAACTGTTTTTT
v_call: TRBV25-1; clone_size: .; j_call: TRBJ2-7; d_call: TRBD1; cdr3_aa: CASTHRGFLGGYEQYF; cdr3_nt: TGTGCCAGCACCCACAGGGGGTTCCTTGGTGGCTACGAGCAGTACTTC
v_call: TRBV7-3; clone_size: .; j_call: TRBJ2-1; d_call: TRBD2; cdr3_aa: CASSLGLAGVQEQFF; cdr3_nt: TGTGCCAGCAGCTTAGGGCTAGCGGGAGTTCAAGAGCAGTTCTTC
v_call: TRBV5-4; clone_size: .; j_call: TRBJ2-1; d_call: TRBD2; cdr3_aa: CASSAPSGGENNEQFF; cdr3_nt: TGTGCCAGCAGCGCCCCTAGCGGGGGGGAGAACAATGAGCAGTTCTTC
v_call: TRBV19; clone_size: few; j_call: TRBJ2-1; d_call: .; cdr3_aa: CASSLGRAGVQFF; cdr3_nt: TGTGCCAGTAGTCTGGGCAGGGCAGGAGTGCAGTTCTTC
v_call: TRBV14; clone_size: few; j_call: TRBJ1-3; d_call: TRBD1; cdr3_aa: CASSHTGQGRTTIYF; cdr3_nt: TGTGCCAGCAGCCACACGGGACAGGGAAGAACCACCATATATTTT
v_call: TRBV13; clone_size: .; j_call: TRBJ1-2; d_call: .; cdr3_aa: CASSPAGLREGGYTF; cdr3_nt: TGTGCCAGCAGCCCGGCGGGACTTCGGGAGGGGGGCTACACCTTC